This record covers a single TCR beta chain. Its antigen is unidentified. The sample is drawn from a study of immune evolution from preneoplasia to lung adenocarcinoma. Study-level findings and limits: Later-stage lesions appeared to have more T cells, more diversity, less clonality. Top clone share appeared to fall from AAH through AIS, MIA, adenocarcinoma.

Two lung cancer pathologists independently confirmed each histologic diagnosis. Measured with immunoSEQ multiplex PCR; TCRdb has only the in-frame clones, and not every one. The sample lists thousands of clones, 77% occurring once. The TCR sequence derives from a person aged 60-80 years with lung adenocarcinoma. The material sequenced was FFPE adjacent normal lung tissue.

The CDR3: CASTLNGGPYEQYF. CDR3 nucleotide sequence: TGTGCCAGCACACTAAACGGGGGACCCTACGAGCAGTACTTC. This rearrangement joins TRBV7-2 to TRBJ2-7; D may be TRBD2 (6 bases). This CDR3 comprises 14 residues. Per the germline V gene, CDR1 is SGHTA and CDR2 is FQGNSA. Trimming shortened V by 7 bases and J by 2 bases, and 15 bases separated the two germline ends.